This entry lists 13 T cell receptor beta chains sequenced from one sample in a study of T cell changes during pregnancy in multiple sclerosis. The protocol was immunoSEQ multiplex PCR, while the TCRdb copy is restricted to in-frame clones and leaves out a portion. The sample carries 84,000 or so clones, around 93% recorded once. The specimen was peripheral blood, collected in the third trimester of pregnancy. The receptors were sampled from a female donor with multiple sclerosis, enrolled in a pregnancy study.

The chain uses TRBV19 and TRBJ2-5; possibly TRBD2 for D (5 bases). CDR3 length equals 14 residues. Germline values: CDR1 LNHDA, CDR2 SQIVND (reference sequence). Trimming took off 10 bases at V and 5 bases at J, with 20 bases between the two ends. The CDR3, as DNA: TGTGCCACCTCGCCGGGGAGCCCTAGGGAGACCCAGTACTTC. It translates to CATSPGSPRETQYF.

The chain employs TRBV5-1 and TRBJ1-4, with D possibly matching TRBD1 (5 bases). The V gene lost 2 bases and the J gene lost 6 bases, with 14 bases spanning the gap. The length of the CDR3 is 15 residues. Germline V gene lookup returns CDR1 SGHRS and CDR2 YFSETQ. CDR3 in amino acids: CASSFQGLRDEKLFF. The CDR3 DNA reads TGCGCCAGCAGCTTTCAGGGTCTACGTGATGAAAAACTGTTTTTT.

This chain uses TRBV10-3 with TRBJ1-5; TRBD1 is a possible D gene (6 bases). The CDR3 is 14 residues long. Germline values: CDR1 ENHRY, CDR2 SYGVKD. V was trimmed by 5 bases and J by 4 bases, leaving 12 bases between them. The CDR3 here is CAISHGGRNQPQHF. CDR3 nucleotides: TGTGCCATCAGTCACGGGGGGCGAAATCAGCCCCAGCATTTT.

This sequence joins TRBV7-6 and TRBJ2-7; D is possibly TRBD1 (6 bases). Germline values: CDR1 SGHVS, CDR2 FNYEAQ. The CDR3 covers 13 residues. V lost 5 bases and J lost 5, with 13 bases in between. The CDR3 DNA follows: TGTGCCAGCAGCAGTATAGCAGGGGACGAGCAGTACTTC. Protein product: CASSSIAGDEQYF.

The sample holds one count of this clone. The CDR3 sequence is CASSPRGGAYEQYF. CDR3 nucleotides: TGTGCCAGTAGCCCACGCGGGGGCGCCTACGAGCAGTACTTC. The chain combines TRBV19 with TRBJ2-7, with D possibly being TRBD2 (7 bases). The germline gives CDR1 LNHDA, CDR2 SQIVND (reference sequence). This CDR3 region has 14 residues. V lost 6 bases and J 2 bases, leaving 14 bases between the germline ends.

This clone appeared once. The rearrangement joins TRBV6-1 to TRBJ1-4, with D uncertain. Per germline, CDR1 MNHNS and CDR2 SASEGT. The CDR3 is 15 residues long. Trimming took 10 bases from V and 1 from J, leaving 16 bases between them. The CDR3 spells CAIRERDGTNEKLFF. CDR3 DNA sequence: TGTGCCATCAGAGAGAGGGATGGAACTAATGAAAAACTGTTTTTT.

The rearrangement uses TRBV25-1 and TRBJ2-7; tentative D call: TRBD1 (5 bases). Trimming took 3 bases from V and 3 from J, leaving 12 bases between them. This CDR3 has 14 residues. Germline V CDR1 and CDR2: MGHDK, SYGVNS. The CDR3 DNA is TGTGCCAGCAGTGATATAGGGGCTTACTACGAGCAGTACTTC. Translating it yields CASSDIGAYYEQYF.

The rearrangement links TRBV7-6 to TRBJ1-4; D gene unclear. The germline V and J ends were trimmed by 1 base and 3 bases, with 9 bases remaining between them. Per the germline V gene, CDR1 is SGHVS and CDR2 is FNYEAQ. The CDR3 is 15 amino acids. CDR3 in amino acids: CASSLGGYANEKLFF. The CDR3 DNA reads as TGTGCCAGCAGCTTAGGCGGGTACGCTAATGAAAAACTGTTTTTT.

The rearrangement uses TRBV4-2 and TRBJ2-7; possibly TRBD2 for D (5 bases). This CDR3 has 12 residues. Per the germline V gene, CDR1 is LGHNA and CDR2 is YNFKEQ. Trimming stripped 5 bases from V and 1 base from J, with 6 bases between. CDR3 loop: CASSEGSYEQYF. CDR3 sequence (DNA): TGTGCCAGCAGCGAGGGATCCTACGAGCAGTACTTC.

The chain has TRBV4-1 and TRBJ2-2; a weak D match, TRBD1 (6 bases). Germline lookup yields CDR1 MGHRA and CDR2 YSYEKL. The CDR3 consists of 19 residues. V lost 1 base to trimming and J lost 2 bases, with 20 bases between them. This CDR3 reads CASSQAKGELATNTGELFF. The CDR3 DNA is TGCGCCAGCAGCCAAGCGAAGGGGGAATTAGCGACCAACACCGGGGAGCTGTTTTTT.

The rearrangement links TRBV5-1 to TRBJ2-5; D is perhaps TRBD1 (6 bases). The germline CDR1 and CDR2 sequences are SGHRS and YFSETQ. The germline V and J ends were trimmed by 2 bases and 2 bases, with 7 bases remaining between them. The CDR3 totals 13 residues. The CDR3 bases are TGCGCCAGCAGCTTACAGGGACAAGAGACCCAGTACTTC. It yields the protein CASSLQGQETQYF.

J is TRBJ1-5 and V is TRBV5-6; 7 nucleotides match TRBD1. V lost 3 bases, J lost 2 bases, and 5 bases stayed unmatched. The CDR3 covers 15 residues. The germline CDR1 and CDR2 sequences are SGHDT and YYEEEE. CDR3 sequence reads: CASSSGTAGNQPQHF. The CDR3 coding sequence is TGTGCCAGCAGCTCCGGGACAGCGGGCAATCAGCCCCAGCATTTT.

A single count supports this clone. The chain carries TRBV7-2 and TRBJ1-3; the match to TRBD1 covers 7 bases. Per the germline V gene, CDR1 is SGHTA and CDR2 is FQGNSA. CDR3 length: 15 amino acids. The V and J ends lost 4 bases and 4 bases, in that order; junction bases with no gene match: 7. The DNA of the CDR3 is TGTGCCAGCAGCTCCTGGGGACAGCACGGAAACACCATATATTTT. Protein product: CASSSWGQHGNTIYF.